The 7 T cell receptor beta chains reported below all come from one sample, sequenced in a study of blood T cells in healthy people across ages. Through a sample-barcoded 5' primer and a J-beta primer mix, a second PCR was run for roughly 7 to 12 cycles. TCRdb itself ran the 5' RACE reads through MiXCR, one entry per CDR3 protein. The data contain some 1.4 million distinct CDR3 sequences, approximately 38% of them seen just once; the ten biggest clones take up roughly 7.7%. Sequencing was performed on blood. The receptors stem from a woman aged 18 to 35 in good health.

The chain joins TRBV4-1 to TRBJ2-1; D call uncertain. Trimming removed 2 bases from V and 6 bases from J, with 14 bases in between. Germline loops: CDR1 MGHRA, CDR2 YSYEKL. The CDR3 totals 15 residues. The CDR3 spells CASSQKSLERNEQFF. In nucleotides, the CDR3 is TGCGCCAGCAGCCAAAAAAGCCTAGAGCGCAATGAGCAGTTCTTC.

The chain links TRBV6-1 to TRBJ2-3; D is unresolved. Germline CDR1 and CDR2: MNHNS and SASEGT. V dropped 7 bases and J dropped 5 bases, with 16 bases sitting between them. The CDR3 length is 14 residues. The CDR3 spells CASTRSWGGDTQYF. DNA for the CDR3: TGTGCCAGCACCCGAAGTTGGGGTGGAGATACGCAGTATTTT.

This chain links TRBV20-1 with TRBJ2-5, with D perhaps TRBD1 (5 bases). Matching the DNA end better, TRBJ2-7 makes the J call doubtful. There are 11 residues in the CDR3. Germline CDR1 reads DFQATT; CDR2 reads SNEGSKA (reference sequence). For the CDR3, the DNA is TGCAGTGCTAGTTTGGGGCTCGAGCAGTACTTC. It encodes CSASLGLEQYF.

The J gene is TRBJ2-1, the V gene TRBV5-5; D gene unclear. The CDR3 runs to 14 residues. V was cut by 6 bases and J by 2 bases, with 12 bases left in between. Per the germline V gene, CDR1 is SGHKS and CDR2 is YYEKEE (reference sequence). CDR3 bases: TGTGCCAGCACCCAGGTATTCACCTACAATGAGCAGTTCTTC. It is translated as CASTQVFTYNEQFF.

The rearrangement links TRBV15 to TRBJ2-4, with TRBD1 identical over 9 bases. The J call is doubtful: the DNA matches TRBJ2-5 better. The germline CDR1 and CDR2 sequences are LNHNV and YYDKDF (reference sequence). The CDR3 sequence is 17 residues long. In DNA, the CDR3 is TGTGCCACCAGCAGAGATCGGGACAGGGTCCTGGGAGAGACCCAGTACTTC. Amino acids: CATSRDRDRVLGETQYF.

This rearrangement joins TRBV7-6 to TRBJ1-5, with a possible D match to TRBD1 (5 bases). CDR3 length: 16 amino acids. The V end was cut by 5 bases, the J end by 3 bases, with 17 bases between. Germline assignment: CDR1 SGHVS and CDR2 FNYEAQ. The CDR3 protein is CASSLAGGQYNQPQHF. Here the CDR3 DNA reads TGTGCCAGCAGCCTGGCCGGCGGACAATACAATCAGCCCCAGCATTTT.

This clonotype has a handful of counts. The genes are TRBV2 and TRBJ2-7, with D hard to call. The CDR3 extends over 14 amino acids. The germline CDR1 and CDR2 sequences are SNHLY and FYNNEI. Trimming cost V 2 bases and J 1 base, with 9 bases left between them. The CDR3 nucleotides read TGTGCCAGCAGTGAAAGGCTCTTATCCTACGAGCAGTACTTC. It yields the protein CASSERLLSYEQYF.